Below, 21 T cell receptor beta chains from the same sample are listed, as sequenced in a study of blood T cell repertoires in COVID-19. Repertoires were generated with immunoSEQ multiplex PCR, while TCRdb's copy carries only in-frame clones and drops some. The sample carries approximately 140,000 clones, 88% recorded once. Sample: peripheral blood. The receptors here all came from a human donor in a cohort sampled during active COVID-19.

The gene calls are TRBV1 and TRBJ2-3; TRBD2, as called in the table, went unchecked against the DNA. TRBV1 is a recognized pseudogene. The CDR3 runs to 14 residues. The chain's CDR3 is CTSSQLSRVEMQYF. The CDR3 DNA sequence: TGCACCAGCAGCCAACTCTCGAGGGTAGAAATGCAGTATTTT.

The chain is built from TRBV19 and TRBJ2-2, with D maybe TRBD1 (5 bases). Trimming took off 9 bases at V and 3 bases at J, with 17 bases between the two ends. This CDR3 has 15 residues. Germline assignment: CDR1 LNHDA and CDR2 SQIVND (reference sequence). The CDR3 protein is CASTEQGRDTGELFF. In nucleotides, the CDR3 is TGTGCCAGCACGGAGCAGGGAAGGGACACCGGGGAGCTGTTTTTT.

This chain connects TRBV18 to TRBJ2-3, with D perhaps matching TRBD2 (6 bases). This CDR3 has 17 amino acids. Germline V CDR1 and CDR2: KGHSH, LQKENI. V lost 3 bases and J lost 0, with 16 bases in between. CDR3 in amino acids: CASSPIGGVKSTDTQYF. The CDR3 DNA is TGTGCCAGCTCACCCATCGGGGGAGTAAAGAGCACAGATACGCAGTATTTT.

V is TRBV19 and J is TRBJ2-7; 8 nucleotides agree with TRBD2. Germline V gene sequence: CDR1 LNHDA, CDR2 SQIVND (reference sequence). This CDR3 comprises 12 residues. J was trimmed by 2 bases and V by 8 bases; bases with no gene match: 2. CDR3 residues: CASGAGAYEQYF. CDR3 bases: TGTGCCAGTGGAGCGGGGGCCTACGAGCAGTACTTC.

A note on this clone: Other DNA sequences in the sample encode the same CDR3. CDR3 sequence: CASSQDRGFSTEAFF. The CDR3 coding sequence is TGTGCCAGCAGCCAAGATAGAGGGTTTAGCACTGAAGCTTTCTTT. The V gene is TRBV3-1 (or the pseudogene TRBV3-2), the J gene TRBJ1-1, with D uncertain. CDR1 and CDR2 (germline): LGHDT, YNNKEL (reference sequence). The CDR3 covers 15 residues. V was clipped by 0 bases and J by 4 bases, with 12 bases between them.

The chain carries TRBV5-1 and TRBJ1-3; no clear D. CDR3 length: 15 amino acids. Trimming cost V 4 bases and J 0 bases, with 11 bases left between them. Germline assignment: CDR1 SGHRS and CDR2 YFSETQ. This CDR3 reads CASSPQAGSGNTIYF. CDR3 coding DNA: TGCGCCAGCAGCCCTCAGGCGGGCTCTGGAAACACCATATATTTT.

J is TRBJ2-1 and V is TRBV13, with 8 positions matching TRBD1. Germline lookup yields CDR1 PRHDT and CDR2 FYEKMQ (reference sequence). V was pared by 4 bases and J by 8 bases, with 10 bases of the junction left unmatched. This CDR3 region has 15 residues. The CDR3 loop is CASSSLRTGIHEQFF. CDR3 nucleotides: TGTGCCAGCAGCTCTCTCCGGACAGGGATTCATGAGCAGTTCTTC. Based on the CDR3 plus reference TRBV13 and TRBJ2-1, the full variable domain is AAGVIQSPRHLIKEKRETATLKCYPIPRHDTVYWYQQGPGQDPQFLISFYEKMQSDKGSIPDRFSAQQFSDYHSELNMSSLELGDSALYFCASSSLRTGIHEQFFGPGTRLTVL.

Note on this clone: The same CDR3 arises from other DNA sequences in this sample as well. This chain uses TRBV24-1 with TRBJ2-5, with TRBD1 matching over 7 bases. After removal of 0 bases from V and 2 bases from J, the junction contained 5 bases not matched to a gene. This CDR3 is built from 16 residues. CDR1 is KGHDR and CDR2 is SFDVKD in the germline V gene. CDR3 coding DNA: TGTGCCACCAGTGATTTGAGTAGGGGGCATCAAGAGACCCAGTACTTC. Amino acids: CATSDLSRGHQETQYF.

The genes are TRBV7-9 and TRBJ2-7; maybe TRBD1 (5 bases). Germline lookup yields CDR1 SEHNR and CDR2 FQNEAQ (reference sequence). The CDR3 has 13 amino acids. V was pared by 0 bases and J by 5 bases, with 8 bases between. CDR3: CASSLAQGHEQYF. CDR3 DNA: TGTGCCAGCAGCTTAGCGCAGGGCCACGAGCAGTACTTC.

V gene TRBV3-1 (or the pseudogene TRBV3-2) combines with J gene TRBJ2-5; 11 bases fit TRBD2. V lost 3 bases to trimming and J lost 2 bases; unmatched junction nucleotides: 5. Germline CDR1 and CDR2: LGHDT and YNNKEL (reference sequence). The CDR3 length is 16 residues. The CDR3 DNA sequence: TGTGCCAGCAGCCACACTAGCGGGAGTCAACAAGAGACCCAGTACTTC. Protein product: CASSHTSGSQQETQYF.

The V and J genes are TRBV7-9 and TRBJ1-4; 9 nucleotides align to TRBD1. V lost 8 bases and J lost 5; bases outside the gene matches: 3. Germline V gene lookup returns CDR1 SEHNR and CDR2 FQNEAQ (reference sequence). This CDR3 region has 13 residues. The CDR3 is CASGDRANEKLFF. CDR3 coding DNA: TGTGCCAGCGGGGACAGGGCAAATGAAAAACTGTTTTTT.

The chain is built from TRBV14 and TRBJ1-2; D is perhaps TRBD1 (5 bases). This CDR3 has 13 amino acids. Germline CDR1 reads SGHDN; CDR2 reads FVKESK. V lost 4 bases and J 7 bases, leaving 13 bases between the germline ends. CDR3: CASSPTGVGGYTF. The CDR3 coding sequence is TGTGCCAGCAGCCCAACAGGCGTCGGTGGCTACACCTTC. Full variable domain (rest looked up from reference TRBV14 and TRBJ1-2): EAGVTQFPSHSVIEKGQTVTLRCDPISGHDNLYWYRRVMGKEIKFLLHFVKESKQDESGMPNNRFLAERTGGTYSTLKVQPAELEDSGVYFCASSPTGVGGYTFGSGTRLTVV.

The chain has TRBV6-2 or TRBV6-3 and TRBJ1-6, with TRBD1 as a possible D gene (6 bases). This CDR3 contains 14 residues. CDR1 is MNHEY, CDR2 SVGEGT, per germline. V lost 5 bases, J lost 6 bases, and 11 bases lay in between. The CDR3: CASSTGFANSPLHF. The DNA for the CDR3 is TGTGCCAGCAGTACAGGGTTCGCTAATTCACCCCTCCACTTT.

In DNA form, the CDR3 reads TGCAGCGTTGTAAGTCCAGGGGGCTCGGGTGACTATGGCTACACCTTC. Protein sequence: CSVVSPGGSGDYGYTF. V and J are TRBV29-1 and TRBJ1-2; 8 bases map to TRBD1. The CDR3 runs 16 residues. The V gene end was trimmed by 4 bases and the J gene end by 3 bases; junction bases not matched to a gene: 13. Germline V gene lookup returns CDR1 SQVTM and CDR2 ANQGSEA.

The chain employs TRBV5-6 and TRBJ2-7; D perhaps matches TRBD2 (5 bases). Germline CDR1 is SGHDT and CDR2 is YYEEEE. V lost 4 bases and J lost 2, with 16 bases in between. The length of the CDR3 is 15 residues. The CDR3 region is CASSPLLDSAYEQYF. For the CDR3, the DNA is TGTGCCAGCAGCCCCCTGCTGGACTCAGCCTACGAGCAGTACTTC.

The rearrangement links TRBV3-1 (or the pseudogene TRBV3-2) to TRBJ2-7; D remains unclear. V shed 0 bases and J shed 4 bases, with 13 bases lying between them. Germline V lookup: CDR1 LGHDT, CDR2 YNNKEL (reference sequence). The CDR3 is made up of 15 amino acids. The CDR3 loop reads CASSQDSRPWYEQYF. CDR3 DNA: TGTGCCAGCAGCCAAGATTCGCGGCCTTGGTACGAGCAGTACTTC.

The chain carries TRBV6-5 and TRBJ2-7; possible D gene TRBD2, 5 bases. CDR3 size: 13 residues. The ends were cut back, 6 bases at V and 6 bases at J, with 15 bases in the middle. Germline V gene data show CDR1 as MNHEY and CDR2 as SVGAGI. The CDR3 spells CASSTGLAAEQYF. The CDR3 DNA sequence: TGTGCCAGCAGCACCGGGCTAGCTGCCGAGCAGTACTTC.

This rearrangement joins TRBV5-5 to TRBJ1-4; TRBD1 matches 8 bases. The germline V gene has CDR1 SGHKS and CDR2 YYEKEE (reference sequence). This CDR3 region has 14 residues. V was pared by 4 bases and J by 7 bases, with 6 bases of the junction left unmatched. CDR3 nucleotide sequence: TGTGCCAGCAGCGACGACAGGGGATTTGAAAAACTGTTTTTT. Its protein product is CASSDDRGFEKLFF.

The J gene is TRBJ2-7, the V gene TRBV14, with D maybe TRBD2 (5 bases). From germline, CDR1 is SGHDN and CDR2 FVKESK. The CDR3 extends over 13 amino acids. V was trimmed by 4 bases and J by 2 bases, leaving 9 bases between them. The CDR3 nucleotides read TGTGCCAGCAGCCCCCTGGGAGCCTACGAGCAGTACTTC. It yields the protein CASSPLGAYEQYF. Combining the CDR3 with reference TRBV14 and TRBJ2-7 gives the whole variable domain EAGVTQFPSHSVIEKGQTVTLRCDPISGHDNLYWYRRVMGKEIKFLLHFVKESKQDESGMPNNRFLAERTGGTYSTLKVQPAELEDSGVYFCASSPLGAYEQYFGPGTRLTVT.

This clone appeared a single time. V is TRBV12-3 or TRBV12-4 and J is TRBJ2-3, with TRBD2 as a possible D gene (5 bases). The V end was cut by 0 bases, the J end by 7 bases, with 8 bases between. This CDR3 region has 13 residues. The CDR3, as DNA: TGTGCCAGCAGTTTAGCTAGCGCGAATACGCAGTATTTT. Translated: CASSLASANTQYF.

This clone was seen only a few times. This chain connects TRBV5-8 to TRBJ1-2, with D possibly matching TRBD1 (5 bases). Germline V lookup: CDR1 SGHTS, CDR2 YDEGEE. V was trimmed by 4 bases and J by 4 bases, leaving 14 bases between them. The CDR3 length is 14 residues. This CDR3 reads CASSTPGGFYGYTF. For the CDR3, the DNA is TGTGCCAGCAGCACCCCGGGGGGATTCTATGGCTACACCTTC.